A single T cell receptor beta chain is shown here with its context. Its antigen is unknown. Per-base qualities were not stored, and no clone one base away is much larger. Preparation of the library involved the immunoSEQ multiplex PCR assay. A mixture of 60 forward primers for TCR Vbeta segments and 13 reverse primers for TCR Jbeta segments was used in the multiplex PCR. A multiplex PCR assay on genomic DNA amplified the CDR3 region of rearranged TCR beta genes. The amplified TCR beta libraries were sequenced on the Illumina HiSeq System as 87-base-pair reads. The authors processed their data as follows. A later analysis counted about 80 million unique TCR beta chains across the 550 to 700 repertoires, and some 11 million of these chains were shared by at least two donors. Raw reads were error-corrected and collapsed into unique sequences by a nearest-neighbor algorithm in which closely related sequences were merged to remove PCR and sequencing errors. V, D and J gene segments were assigned by aligning CDR3 sequences to IMGT reference sequences. Each retained sequence needed at least a six-nucleotide match to both a V gene segment and a J gene segment. A rearrangement counted as productive if the CDR3 had no stop codons and remained in frame with V and J, and every other rearrangement counted as non-productive. Following IMGT convention, CDR3 was defined as the stretch from the second conserved V-encoded cysteine up to the conserved J-encoded phenylalanine. In an earlier analysis of 500 to 650 of the donors, sequences lacking an unambiguous match to a single V gene segment were excluded. An earlier analysis of approximately 590 of the donors classified V segments as functional when productive rearrangements were above 56.7% and as segregating when the standard deviation between donors was above 5%. A statistical classification framework was built for diagnosing cytomegalovirus status from the catalog of TCR beta chain sequences. In a later analysis, TCR nucleotide sequences were compared against IMGT/GENE-DB human TR gene sequences so that V and J genes could be assigned. In a later analysis, CDR3 sequences and most-parsimonious VDJ recombination scenarios were assigned using the TCRdist pipeline. A later analysis defined each TCR beta chain by its CDR3 amino acid sequence plus V-gene family, and excluded reads lacking a unique V-gene family. A later analysis removed 592 highly shared, low-generation-probability nucleotide sequences to deal with suspected cross-contamination and a sequencing artifact. In a later analysis, a clonal expansion index was calculated for each public chain from normalized within-repertoire ranks of inferred template counts. In a later analysis, generation probabilities were computed with a VDJ recombination model fitted to out-of-frame rearrangements, and the resulting probabilities were checked against IGoR. Hypergeometric tests were used in a later analysis to score TCR-TCR, TCR-HLA and TCR-CMV co-occurrence, with a repertoire-size bias correction applied to the TCR pairs. False discovery rates were estimated in a later analysis by permuting HLA or CMV assignments 20 times. In a later analysis, co-occurring TCRs were grouped using DBSCAN, and TCRdist sequence similarity was added for clustering within HLA-allele-positive subsets. Repertoires with fewer than 30,000 or more than 120,000 public chains, plus five repertoires with anomalous nucleotide sharing, were excluded from co-occurrence clustering. TCRdb mirrors the immuneACCESS table, restricted to in-frame sequences. Some clones are absent from its copies; in checked studies, under half trace to an unresolved V gene, and the reason for the others is unknown. V and J calls plus clone size are reproduced from that table; the DNA served to infer D and trimming. The sample yields some 200,000 clones; roughly 83% were counted once. The top ten hold about 1.4% of the sample.

The data belong to a study of cytomegalovirus exposure and HLA in healthy donors (dated by TCRdb to about 2017). For the wider study: An earlier analysis of some 600 of the donors reported over 250 Gb of sequence data and 117 million unique TCR beta sequences obtained from roughly 180 million T cells. A later analysis re-analyzed previously published TCR beta repertoires from roughly 630 donors and added high-resolution HLA genotyping to study TCR occurrence patterns. HLA typing included class I and class II loci at four-digit resolution. Approximately 310 gigabases of sequencing data and tens of millions of unique TCR sequences were included in an early release covering roughly 600 HLA-typed donors. The T cell repertoires of 666 subjects were profiled by immunosequencing and related to cytomegalovirus serostatus. Among about 410 genotyped donors of the cohort, an average of roughly 230,000 unique TCR beta nucleotide sequences was sequenced per donor, of which approximately 19% were non-productive. A handful of DR-DQ haplotypes were treated as single units for association and clustering because of strong linkage in the cohort. Typing coverage varied by locus: about 629-640 donors for A, B, C, DRB1 and DQB1; approximately 520 for DQA1; about 590 for DPA1; approximately 450 for DPB1. The study aimed to test whether signatures of past pathogen exposure could be identified by cataloging public T cell receptors. Alongside the repertoire data, information on donor age, sex, ethnicity and CMV serostatus was compiled. The genetic ancestry cluster associated with self-reported Caucasian donors included roughly four fifths of the 398 genotyped donors. Besides the first cohort of hundreds of subjects, a separate validation cohort made up of 90 to 150 different subjects was used. Rather than drawing on any new phenotypic data, the later analysis identified candidate immune exposures from TCR beta sequences and the way those sequences occurred across donors. High-throughput TCR immunosequencing, statistical association of individual TCRs with disease status, and machine learning were combined to predict cytomegalovirus infection status. An earlier analysis of roughly 600 of the donors used high-throughput TCR beta sequencing to judge whether each TCR beta V gene segment behaved as functional or pseudogenic. Every discovery cohort repertoire had been produced on one sequencing platform. Genome-wide SNP genotypes for about 65% of the 666 donors were used in a later genetic analysis, which treated that subset as a discovery cohort.

The cohort comprised 670 or so healthy bone marrow donors. All cohort members were sampled while nominally healthy, although unrecorded immune exposures were likely present. The donor was CMV seronegative and belonged to the group of 320 or so seronegative cohort members. A peripheral blood sample was provided by each donor, and peripheral blood mononuclear cells were used for TCR beta sequencing. Genomic DNA was extracted from the blood cell samples with the Qiagen DNeasy Blood Extraction Kit. What the authors observed across the whole study: Correlated functional status among segregating V segments might be attributable to linkage disequilibrium, but an unknown experimental factor could not be ruled out. In an earlier analysis of about 540 of the donors, most TCR beta V segments were observed in productive rearrangements about 90% or about 30% of the time, broadly matching IMGT annotations. A further reported finding was that TCR beta sequences accurately predicted the HLA-A and HLA-B alleles for most subjects in the first cohort. A later genetic analysis reported fewer N-insertions in productive TCRs among donors in an Asian-associated ancestry cluster than the approximately 670-donor mean. A few of the identified cytomegalovirus-associated TCR beta chains were confirmed in vitro to be specific for cytomegalovirus antigens. In the study, around 160 TCR beta chains were listed as associated with cytomegalovirus. A group of highly shared sequence variants was considered likely to be a technical artifact of the sequencing pipeline. V-gene and J-gene trimming of TCR beta chains was associated with a missense DCLRE1C variant in a later genetic analysis, and the association was replicated in an independent cohort. At a false discovery rate of 0.05, a later analysis linked approximately 18,000 TCR beta sequences to specific HLA alleles. According to a later analysis, TCR association rates differed among HLA loci, with DRB1 alleles showing the most associated TCRs and HLA-C alleles showing the fewest. Presence/absence analyses assumed roughly uniform sequencing depth across donors, an assumption that may not hold. HLA typing was unavailable for some donors at each locus, so association tests used only the typed subset. For the cohort, immune exposure information was limited to CMV serostatus. In a later analysis, HLA-associated TCR beta chains showed more clonal expansion and lower generation probabilities than non-associated chains that were equally common. This cohort had only TCR beta chains sequenced, and the lack of alpha or paired-chain data limited which features could be detected. When HLA alleles, especially DR and DQ, strongly co-occurred, attributing TCR associations to individual alleles was difficult. A later analysis reported that several top co-occurrence clusters appeared linked to parvovirus B19, influenza, CMV and Epstein-Barr virus. Across donors, most TCR sequences were observed very rarely, whereas some public TCRs were present in many individuals. Most CMV-associated TCR beta chains appeared to be HLA-restricted in a later analysis, and the HLA associations seemed to be driven largely by CMV exposure. Cytomegalovirus status was reported to be diagnosed by the classifier with high specificity and sensitivity in both the original and validation cohorts. It was suggested by the authors that the approach could potentially be generalized to other disease states and immunological phenotypes. About 17 rarely observed V segments, including chromosome 9 orphons, were excluded from the earlier analysis of approximately 600 of the donors because counts were too low.

Material: PBMCs. This clonotype originated in a girl aged 10-17 years in good health and CMV-seronegative.

This receptor carries the CDR3 CASSLTGGNTEAFF. The DNA is as follows: TGTGCCAGCAGTCTGACAGGGGGGAACACTGAAGCTTTCTTT. The chain links TRBV2 with TRBJ1-1, with 9 bases in between that match TRBD1. The V end gives up 5 bases and the J end 1 base, leaving 2 bases in the junction not matched to a gene. The CDR3 starts with the cysteine, ends with the phenylalanine, and has 14 residues. Just CDR3 DNA is preserved here, 42 bases in frame from base 1. The germline V gene specifies SNHLY as CDR1 and FYNNEI as CDR2. With the rest looked up from the reference TRBV2 and TRBJ1-1 genes rather than sequenced, the full variable domain is EPEVTQTPSHQVTQMGQEVILRCVPISNHLYFYWYRQILGQKVEFLVSFYNNEISEKSEIFDDQFSVERPDGSNFTLKIRSTKLEDSAMYFCASSLTGGNTEAFFGQGTRLTVV.